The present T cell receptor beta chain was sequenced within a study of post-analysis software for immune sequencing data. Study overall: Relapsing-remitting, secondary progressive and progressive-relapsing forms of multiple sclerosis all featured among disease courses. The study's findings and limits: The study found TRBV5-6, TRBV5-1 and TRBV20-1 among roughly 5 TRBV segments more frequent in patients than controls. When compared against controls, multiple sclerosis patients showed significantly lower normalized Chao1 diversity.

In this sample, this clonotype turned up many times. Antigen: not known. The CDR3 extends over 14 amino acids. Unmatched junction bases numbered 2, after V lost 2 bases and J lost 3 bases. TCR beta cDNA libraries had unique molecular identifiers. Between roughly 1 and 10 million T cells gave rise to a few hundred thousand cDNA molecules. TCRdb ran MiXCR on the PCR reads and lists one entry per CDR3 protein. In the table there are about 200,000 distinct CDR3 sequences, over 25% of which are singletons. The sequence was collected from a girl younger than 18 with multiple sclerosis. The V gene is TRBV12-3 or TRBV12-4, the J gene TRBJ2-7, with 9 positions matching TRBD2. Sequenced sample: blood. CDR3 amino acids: CASSLWREGYEQYF. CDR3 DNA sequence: TGTGCCAGCAGTTTATGGCGGGAGGGCTACGAGCAGTACTTC.